This TCR beta chain was captured by sequencing in a study of control samples from healthy donors and cancer patients. The CDR3 runs 14 residues. V gave up 3 bases and J gave up 2 bases; unmatched junction bases: 3. Germline assignment: CDR1 SNHLY and CDR2 FYNNEI. Measured with immunoSEQ multiplex PCR; TCRdb has only the in-frame clones, and not every one. The sample yields 130,000 or so clones, 92% seen once. The sequence came from a woman in her 50s in good health. The sequenced sample consisted of blood. This sequence joins TRBV2 and TRBJ2-7; 8 nucleotides line up with TRBD1. The CDR3 region has the DNA TGTGCCAGCAGTGATGGGGACAGGCCCTACGAGCAGTACTTC. It encodes CASSDGDRPYEQYF.